Described below is a single T cell receptor (beta chain) sequence and its context. The target antigen is unknown. Assay used: immunoSEQ multiplex PCR; TCRdb lists only in-frame clones, some missing. Here the sample spans roughly 90,000 clones, under 95% being singletons. The source of the sample is a study of OX40 agonist ivuxolimab in advanced cancers. About the research overall: At 0.01 to 10 mg/kg, ivuxolimab was administered intravenously to patients every 2 weeks. Findings and caveats of the study: Relative to CD4+, CD8+ T cells held more expanded clones on average. Antigen specificity of clonally expanded peripheral T cells was not established.

Between the trimmed V and J ends, which lost 0 bases and 0 bases, there was a span of 12 bases. The CDR3 has 16 amino acids. Germline assignment: CDR1 MGHRA and CDR2 YSYEKL. The sequence came from an adult with an advanced solid tumor such as melanoma, head and neck, liver or kidney cancer. The sequencing here drew on CD4+ or CD8+ T cells sorted from blood, taken in a trial of the OX40 agonist ivuxolimab. This chain uses TRBV4-1 with TRBJ2-7; tentative D call: TRBD1 (7 bases). CDR3 sequence reads: CASSQDRGVISYEQYF. The CDR3 DNA reads TGCGCCAGCAGCCAAGACAGGGGGGTTATCTCCTACGAGCAGTACTTC.